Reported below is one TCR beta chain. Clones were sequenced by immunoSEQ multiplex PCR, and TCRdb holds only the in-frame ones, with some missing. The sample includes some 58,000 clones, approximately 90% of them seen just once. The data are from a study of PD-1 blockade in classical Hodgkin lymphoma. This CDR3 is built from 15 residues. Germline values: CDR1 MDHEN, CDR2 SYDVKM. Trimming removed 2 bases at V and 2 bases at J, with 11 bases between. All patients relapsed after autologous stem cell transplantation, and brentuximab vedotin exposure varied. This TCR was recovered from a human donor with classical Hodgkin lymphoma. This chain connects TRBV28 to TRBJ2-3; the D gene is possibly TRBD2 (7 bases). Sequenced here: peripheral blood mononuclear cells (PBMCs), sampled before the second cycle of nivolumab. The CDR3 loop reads CASSLAGAPTDTQYF. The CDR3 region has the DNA TGTGCCAGCAGTTTAGCGGGGGCCCCCACAGATACGCAGTATTTT. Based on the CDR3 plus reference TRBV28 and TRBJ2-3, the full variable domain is DVKVTQSSRYLVKRTGEKVFLECVQDMDHENMFWYRQDPGLGLRLIYFSYDVKMKEKGDIPEGYSVSREKKERFSLILESASTNQTSMYLCASSLAGAPTDTQYFGPGTRLTVL.